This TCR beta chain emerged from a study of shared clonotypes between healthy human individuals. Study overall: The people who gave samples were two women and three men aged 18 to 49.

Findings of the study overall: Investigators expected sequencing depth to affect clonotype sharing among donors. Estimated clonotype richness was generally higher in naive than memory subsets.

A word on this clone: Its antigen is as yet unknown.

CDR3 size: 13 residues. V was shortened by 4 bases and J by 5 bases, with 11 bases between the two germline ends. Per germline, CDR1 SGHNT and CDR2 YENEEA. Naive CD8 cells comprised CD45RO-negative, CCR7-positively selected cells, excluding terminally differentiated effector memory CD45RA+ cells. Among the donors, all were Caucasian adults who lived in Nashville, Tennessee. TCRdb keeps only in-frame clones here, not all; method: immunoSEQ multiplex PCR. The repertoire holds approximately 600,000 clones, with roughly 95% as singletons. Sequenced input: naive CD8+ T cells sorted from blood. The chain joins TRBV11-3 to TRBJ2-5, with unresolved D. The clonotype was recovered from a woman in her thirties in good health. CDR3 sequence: CASSSGLYETQYF. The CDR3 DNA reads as TGTGCCAGCAGCTCAGGCCTCTATGAGACCCAGTACTTC.